The clone carrying this TCR beta chain occurred a few times. Its cognate antigen is unknown. This entry is derived from a study of cytomegalovirus exposure and HLA in healthy donors. Notes on the study in general: Rare sequences made up most TCRs, while some public TCRs were found in many donors. Cytomegalovirus-associated TCR beta chains were listed, numbering some 180.

PCR primers comprised 60 Vbeta and 13 Jbeta primers. Method: immunoSEQ multiplex PCR; TCRdb's copy keeps in-frame clones and lacks some. The data contain some 90,000 clones, roughly three quarters of them singletons. Healthy bone marrow donors made up the donors. The CDR3 is 14 amino acids. V lost 4 bases to trimming and J lost 3 bases; unmatched junction nucleotides: 4. Germline CDR1 is WNHNN and CDR2 is SYGVQD (reference sequence). The sequence came from a woman in her forties or fifties in good health and CMV-seropositive. Sequenced material: PBMCs. The V gene is TRBV10-1, the J gene TRBJ1-1, with 8 nucleotides matching TRBD1. CDR3 DNA: TGCGCCAGCAGTGTCGGACAGGGACACACTGAAGCTTTCTTT. It specifies CASSVGQGHTEAFF.